Sequencing of this T cell receptor (beta chain) was carried out in a study of blood T cell repertoires in COVID-19. Background on the study: COVID-19 samples collected from the United States, Italy and Spain covered acute and convalescent phases. Nucleic acid was either cDNA or gDNA, and it came from T cells, B-cell-depleted T cells, or PBMCs.

Original analysis: Reference gene primer amplification yielded estimated nucleated cell counts. TCRdb's copy holds only in-frame clones and misses some; the assay was immunoSEQ multiplex PCR. Clone size and V and J calls were adopted from that table, with D and trimming inferred from the DNA. This table holds roughly 70,000 clones, around nine tenths found once. The CDR3 spans 18 residues. The germline V gene has CDR1 SGHTA and CDR2 FQGNSA. Unmatched junction bases numbered 10, after V lost 5 bases and J lost 0 bases. Sequenced: peripheral blood. This TCR derives from a woman aged 80 or over with acute or convalescent COVID-19. This rearrangement joins TRBV7-2 to TRBJ2-1; 10 bases agree with TRBD2. The CDR3 region is CASSERFSGGLSYNEQFF. CDR3 sequence (DNA): TGTGCCAGCAGCGAGAGATTTAGCGGGGGGCTCTCCTACAATGAGCAGTTCTTC.